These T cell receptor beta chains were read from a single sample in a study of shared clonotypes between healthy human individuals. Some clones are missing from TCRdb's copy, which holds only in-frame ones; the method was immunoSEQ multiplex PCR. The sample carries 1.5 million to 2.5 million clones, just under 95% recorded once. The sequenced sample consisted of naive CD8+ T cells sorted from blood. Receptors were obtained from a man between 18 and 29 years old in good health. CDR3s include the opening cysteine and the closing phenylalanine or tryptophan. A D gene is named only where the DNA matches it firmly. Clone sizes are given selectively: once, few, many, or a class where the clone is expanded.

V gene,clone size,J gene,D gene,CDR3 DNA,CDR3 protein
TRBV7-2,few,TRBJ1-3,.,TGTGCCAGCAGCTTAGCGCAAGAAGGCATTGGAAACACCATATATTTT,CASSLAQEGIGNTIYF
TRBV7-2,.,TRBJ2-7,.,TGTGCCAGCAGCTTAGGACACTTCTACGAGCAGTACTTC,CASSLGHFYEQYF
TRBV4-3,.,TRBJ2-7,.,TGCGCCAGCAGCCAAGGTCAGGGCACCTACGAGCAGTACTTC,CASSQGQGTYEQYF
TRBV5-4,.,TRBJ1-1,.,TGTGCCAGCAGCTTGGGATGGGCGGGGAACACTGAAGCTTTCTTT,CASSLGWAGNTEAFF
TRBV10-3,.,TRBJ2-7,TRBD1,TGTGCCATCAGCGGGACAGGCTACGAGCAGTACTTC,CAISGTGYEQYF
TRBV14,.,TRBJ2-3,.,TGTGCCAGCAGCCCCGGCTCAGGGAGGATTGTCTTTACAGATACGCAGTATTTT,CASSPGSGRIVFTDTQYF
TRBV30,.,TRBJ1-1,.,TGTGCCTGGAGTGAAGGCAGCAACACTGAAGCTTTCTTT,CAWSEGSNTEAFF
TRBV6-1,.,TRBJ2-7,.,TGTGCCAGCAGTGAAGGGGGGGCGTTGTACGAGCAGTACTTC,CASSEGGALYEQYF
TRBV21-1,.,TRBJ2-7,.,TGTGCCAGCAGTCCGACCGGCGTGGGCTACGAGCAGTACTTC,CASSPTGVGYEQYF
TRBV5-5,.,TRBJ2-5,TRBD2,TGTGCCAGCAGCTCGGGACTAGCGGGGCTCGAGGAGACCCAGTACTTC,CASSSGLAGLEETQYF
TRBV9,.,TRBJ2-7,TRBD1,TGTGCCAGCAGCGTTGGGACAGGGGCTGAGCAGTACTTC,CASSVGTGAEQYF
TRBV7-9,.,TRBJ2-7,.,TGTGCCAGCAGCTGGGGAGGGGGCGAGCAGTACTTC,CASSWGGGEQYF
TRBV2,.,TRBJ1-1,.,TGTGCCAGCAGTCCCACCGCTGAAGCTTTCTTT,CASSPTAEAFF
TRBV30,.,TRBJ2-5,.,TGTGCCTGGAGTGCTAGCGTGGAAGAGACCCAGTACTTC,CAWSASVEETQYF
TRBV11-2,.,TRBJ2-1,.,TGTGCCAGCAGCTTAGGAGTCAATGAGCAGTTCTTC,CASSLGVNEQFF
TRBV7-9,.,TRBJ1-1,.,TGTGCCAGCAGCTTCCCCACTGGGGGGAACACTGAAGCTTTCTTT,CASSFPTGGNTEAFF
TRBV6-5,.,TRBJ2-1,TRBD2,TGTGCCACCTTGACTAGCGGGGGAAGTGAGCAGTTCTTC,CATLTSGGSEQFF
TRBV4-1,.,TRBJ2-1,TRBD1,TGCGCCAGCAGCTTCCGGACAGGAGACTCCTACAATGAGCAGTTCTTC,CASSFRTGDSYNEQFF
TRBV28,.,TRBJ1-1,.,TGTGCCAGCAGTGAGGGGGATGAGGCATATAACACTGAAGCTTTCTTT,CASSEGDEAYNTEAFF
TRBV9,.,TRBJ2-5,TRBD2,TGTGCCAGCAGCTCACGGACTAGCGGGAGCCAAGAGACCCAGTACTTC,CASSSRTSGSQETQYF
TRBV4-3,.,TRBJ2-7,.,TGCGCCAGCAGCCAAGACACAGAGGACGAGCAGTACTTC,CASSQDTEDEQYF
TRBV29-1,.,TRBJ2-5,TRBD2,TGCAGCGTCTTACCGGGACTAGCGGGGGGCCAAGAGACCCAGTACTTC,CSVLPGLAGGQETQYF
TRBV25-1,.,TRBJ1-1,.,TGTGCCAGCAGTCTCCAGGGTACTGAAGCTTTCTTT,CASSLQGTEAFF
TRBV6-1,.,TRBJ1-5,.,TGTGCCAGCATACGGTCCCACGAGGATCAGCCCCAGCATTTT,CASIRSHEDQPQHF
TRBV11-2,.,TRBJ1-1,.,TGTGCCAGCAGCGGATATGGAGAAGCGAACACTGAAGCTTTCTTT,CASSGYGEANTEAFF
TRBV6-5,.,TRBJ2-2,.,TGTGCCAGCACTCTGGGCGGGGAGCTGTTTTTT,CASTLGGELFF
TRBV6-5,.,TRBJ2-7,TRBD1,TGTGCCAGCAGTTCTGGGGACAGGACCTACGAGCAGTACTTC,CASSSGDRTYEQYF
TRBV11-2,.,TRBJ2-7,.,TGTGCCAGCAGCGGCCTTGAAGACCGCTACGAGCAGTACTTC,CASSGLEDRYEQYF
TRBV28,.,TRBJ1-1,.,TGTGCCAGCAGTTTACGAACCTGGACTGAGAACACTGAAGCTTTCTTT,CASSLRTWTENTEAFF
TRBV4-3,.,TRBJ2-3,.,TGCGCCAGCAGCTCGTCTGGTAATACTAGCACAGATACGCAGTATTTT,CASSSSGNTSTDTQYF
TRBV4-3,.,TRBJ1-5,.,TGCGCCAGCAGCCAAGATTATTCCGGGATCAATCAGCCCCAGCATTTT,CASSQDYSGINQPQHF
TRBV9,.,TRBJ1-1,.,TGTGCCAGCAGCGTACACCCCAGTTCGGGCACTGAAGCTTTCTTT,CASSVHPSSGTEAFF
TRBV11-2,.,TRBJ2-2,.,TGTGCCAGCAGCTTAGCTTGGGGGGCCGGGGAGCTGTTTTTT,CASSLAWGAGELFF
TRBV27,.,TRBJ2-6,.,TGTGCCAGCAAGGGCCCCTCCAACGTCCTGACTTTC,CASKGPSNVLTF
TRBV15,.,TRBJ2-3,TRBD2,TGTGCCACCAGCAGAGCTCTAGCGGGGGGGGGCACAGATACGCAGTATTTT,CATSRALAGGGTDTQYF
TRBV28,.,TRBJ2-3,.,TGTGCCAGCAATCTCGACCTGACTGGACGCACAGATACGCAGTATTTT,CASNLDLTGRTDTQYF
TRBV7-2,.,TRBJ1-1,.,TGTGCCAGCAGCTTAGAGGGGAAACAGGGAGGGTATCTTGGGGCTTTCTTT,CASSLEGKQGGYLGAFF
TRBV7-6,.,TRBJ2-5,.,TGTGCCAGCAGCTTAGCTGGGGGTGCTAGGGAGACCCAGTACTTC,CASSLAGGARETQYF
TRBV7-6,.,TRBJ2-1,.,TGTGCCAGCAGCTTAGAGGGGAGATCGGGTGAGCAGTTCTTC,CASSLEGRSGEQFF
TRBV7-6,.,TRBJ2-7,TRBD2,TGTGCCAGCAGCTTAGCGGGGGGGTTCCCCTACGAGCAGTACTTC,CASSLAGGFPYEQYF
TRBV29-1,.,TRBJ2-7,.,TGCAGCGTTGAGGTTCGGGGGCAGGGGAACGAGCAGTACTTC,CSVEVRGQGNEQYF
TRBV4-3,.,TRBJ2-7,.,TGCGCCAGCAGCCAAGACTTCGAGTCCTACGAGCAGTACTTC,CASSQDFESYEQYF
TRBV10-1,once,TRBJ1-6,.,TGCGCCAGCAGTGAGTACGCGGACGCCTATAATTCACCCCTCCACTTT,CASSEYADAYNSPLHF
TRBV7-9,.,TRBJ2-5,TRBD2,TGTGCCAGCAGCTTAGTGGGGGGAGGGTCGCCTGAAGAGACCCAGTACTTC,CASSLVGGGSPEETQYF
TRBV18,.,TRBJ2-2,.,TGTGCCAGCTCACAACGGGACTTAAACACCGGGGAGCTGTTTTTT,CASSQRDLNTGELFF
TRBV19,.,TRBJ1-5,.,TGTGCCAGTAGTACCCCCGGAGATAGCAATCAGCCCCAGCATTTT,CASSTPGDSNQPQHF
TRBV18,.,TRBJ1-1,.,TGTGCCAGCTCCAAAGGGGAGACGCCCACTGAAGCTTTCTTT,CASSKGETPTEAFF
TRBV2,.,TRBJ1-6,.,TGTGCCAGCAGTTTAGTCCCGACAGCCGATAATTCACCCCTCCACTTT,CASSLVPTADNSPLHF
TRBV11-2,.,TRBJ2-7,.,TGTGCCAGCAGCTTAAGTTTTAGTCTACACGAGCAGTACTTC,CASSLSFSLHEQYF